The sequence of this TCR beta chain was determined in a study of Graves' ophthalmopathy and Graves' hyperthyroidism (dated by TCRdb to the late 2010s). Study-wide context: Hyperthyroidism was considered stable if no progression to ophthalmopathy occurred within 18 months of follow-up. The study used signatures of the TCR beta repertoire to tell Graves' ophthalmopathy apart from Graves' hyperthyroidism and to predict which patients would progress to ophthalmopathy. In total, 135 blood samples were TCR-sequenced: 40 to 45 ophthalmopathy, some 75 hyperthyroidism and approximately 17 hyperthyroidism-to-ophthalmopathy patients. To explore V-J signatures that distinguish ophthalmopathy from hyperthyroidism, a discovery set of roughly 98 patients was enrolled, made up of 40 to 45 with ophthalmopathy and 55 to 65 with stable hyperthyroidism. An independent validation cohort comprised around 20 hyperthyroidism patients and about 16 patients who later progressed from hyperthyroidism to ophthalmopathy. In five or six hyperthyroidism patients, T-cell repertoires of thyroid tissue and blood were compared. Once sampling was done, hyperthyroidism patients were given methimazole at a starting dose of 30 mg daily, while ophthalmopathy patients were given high-dose intravenous methylprednisolone. Results the study describes overall, beyond this receptor: In validation, the model predicted ophthalmopathy progression with 55% to 71% sensitivity and less than 80% specificity; some 13 predicted patients were CT-confirmed with GO in a median of about 7.1 months. Most of the expanded thyroid clonotypes with a frequency above 0.001 were also detected in blood, and it was suggested that the thyroid immune response may be reflected by blood repertoires. Ophthalmopathy was separated from stable hyperthyroidism by the 13-signature model with around 88% sensitivity and about 81% specificity in cross-validation and with 80%/75% in the test set. Sample size was not statistically predetermined, and group allocation was not concealed from the investigators.

TCR beta CDR3 regions were amplified from RNA transcripts for repertoire sequencing. The first round was an RT-PCR using HTBI primers with the Qiagen OneStep RT-PCR kit, and this first round was followed by a second-round multiplex PCR, then size selection and purification. Libraries were sequenced paired-end with 100 bp reads on an Illumina HiSeq2000. The study's processing was this. SOAPnuke was used for read processing, and reads with adapters, uncalled bases, a mean Phred below 15, or no exact constant-primer or identifier match were discarded. COPE v1.2.5 was used to merge the high-quality paired reads. Unique nucleotide sequences were defined as clonotypes and aligned to IMGT TRB V, D and J references using MiTCR v1.1. Analysis was restricted to V-J combinations with a frequency above 0.0001, which covered roughly 99% of repertoires. A TCR clonal expansion and chaos score per V-J combination was defined as the ratio of F50 clonal expansion to chaos observed in the TCRdist matrix. Features were reduced by Welch's t-statistics and random forest to approximately 13 V-J combinations, which fed a naive Bayes classifier. The similarity between thyroid and blood repertoires was quantified using the Morisita-Horn index. TCRdb ran its own pipeline on the public reads, namely fastp trimming at Q25 and MiXCR clone calling, and kept in-frame beta chains. When rows share a CDR3 protein, they turn into one entry using the most common DNA and genes. TCRdb, not the original authors, processed these V and J calls. This sample comprises about 1.2 million distinct CDR3 sequences, approximately 35% of them detected only once. Around 10% of the sample goes to the ten largest clones.

Hyperthyroidism patients were newly diagnosed, were aged 18 to 65 years, and had a disease duration under 2 months. Anyone with other autoimmune diseases, uncontrolled infections, pregnancy or lactation was excluded from the study. Clinical symptoms, serum thyroxine, TRAb, thyroid ultrasound and orbital computed tomography formed the basis of the diagnosis. Total RNA was extracted with Trizol reagent and quality-checked on an Agilent 2100 Bioanalyzer. In regard to this clonotype: It lacks a known antigen. No clone much larger than this one lies a single base away; base qualities are absent.

From cysteine to phenylalanine, the CDR3 is 14 amino acids long. Only CDR3 DNA is held: 42 bases, read in frame from base 1. V was cut back by 4 bases and J by 8 bases, leaving a gap of 15 bases between them. The germline V gene (reference sequence) gives CDR1 as MNHEY and CDR2 as SMNVEV. The receptor chain draws on TRBV27 and TRBJ1-3, and perhaps TRBD1 as D gene, on 6 matching bases. Sequencing was done on a sample of peripheral blood or thyroid tissue (not recorded which). The receptor comes from an adult man with Graves' hyperthyroidism. The DNA sequence is as follows: TGTGCCAGCAGTTCTTCAGGGGTTGTAGACACCATATATTTT. It encodes CASSSSGVVDTIYF.